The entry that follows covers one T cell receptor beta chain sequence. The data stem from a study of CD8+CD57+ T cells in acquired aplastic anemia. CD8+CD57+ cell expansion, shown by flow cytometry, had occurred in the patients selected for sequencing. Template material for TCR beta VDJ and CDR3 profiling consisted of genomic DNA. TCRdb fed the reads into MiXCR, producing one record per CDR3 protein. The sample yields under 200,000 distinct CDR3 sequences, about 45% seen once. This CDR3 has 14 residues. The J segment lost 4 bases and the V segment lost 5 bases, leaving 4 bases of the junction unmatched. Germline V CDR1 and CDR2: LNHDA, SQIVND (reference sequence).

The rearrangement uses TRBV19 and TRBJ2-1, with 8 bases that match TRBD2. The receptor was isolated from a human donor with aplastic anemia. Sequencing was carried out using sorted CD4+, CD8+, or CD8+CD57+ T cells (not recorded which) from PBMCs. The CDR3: CASSGLAGYNEQFF. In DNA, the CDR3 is TGTGCCAGTAGTGGATTAGCGGGATACAATGAGCAGTTCTTC. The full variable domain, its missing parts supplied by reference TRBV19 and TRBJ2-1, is DGGITQSPKYLFRKEGQNVTLSCEQNLNHDAMYWYRQDPGQGLRLIYYSQIVNDFQKGDIAEGYSVSREKKESFPLTVTSAQKNPTAFYLCASSGLAGYNEQFFGPGTRLTVL.